This is a list of T cell receptor beta chains from one sample in a study of blood T cells in healthy people across ages. TCRdb itself ran the 5' RACE reads through MiXCR, one entry per CDR3 protein. The sample holds about 640,000 distinct CDR3 sequences, 58% seen once. Sequenced input: blood. These TCRs come from a man aged 55-75 years in good health. Both conserved end residues are part of each CDR3. Each record gives: CDR3 protein, CDR3 DNA, D gene, J gene, clone size, V gene. The D gene is left open where the match is weak. The size of a clone is reported for some rows only, either as once, few or many, or as a class for expanded clones.

CSVAWRVGEKLFF,TGCAGCGTTGCGTGGAGGGTGGGTGAAAAACTGTTTTTT,NA,TRBJ1-4,NA,TRBV29-1
CASSGLNEGETQYF,TGCGCCAGCAGCGGGCTTAACGAGGGAGAGACCCAGTACTTC,NA,TRBJ2-5,NA,TRBV5-1
CASSRDTGRLNAEAFF,TGTGCCAGCAGCAGAGATACCGGGAGATTGAACGCTGAAGCTTTCTTT,NA,TRBJ1-1,NA,TRBV7-2
CASTQLSDPGGGEQFF,TGTGCCAGCACCCAATTATCGGACCCAGGGGGAGGTGAGCAGTTCTTC,NA,TRBJ2-1,NA,TRBV3-1
CSAPWASGFRNEQFF,TGCAGTGCTCCCTGGGCTAGCGGGTTTAGGAATGAGCAGTTCTTC,TRBD2,TRBJ2-1,once,TRBV20-1
CASSIRDPDTQYF,TGTGCCAGCAGCATCCGGGACCCAGATACGCAGTATTTT,NA,TRBJ2-3,NA,TRBV7-2
CASSPGGGSSYNEQFF,TGCGCCAGCAGCCCGGGGGGGGGAAGCTCCTACAATGAGCAGTTCTTC,TRBD2,TRBJ2-1,NA,TRBV5-1
CASSQGSTRGQETQYF,TGCGCCAGCAGCCAAGGGAGCACTAGAGGCCAAGAGACCCAGTACTTC,NA,TRBJ2-5,NA,TRBV4-1
CASSVAPRLPQETQYF,TGTGCCAGCAGCGTAGCTCCTAGGCTCCCTCAAGAGACCCAGTACTTC,NA,TRBJ2-5,few,TRBV9
CASSLDGSSGTQYF,TGTGCCAGCAGCTTGGACGGGTCTAGCGGAACGCAGTATTTT,TRBD2,TRBJ2-3,NA,TRBV5-5
CSARGTGPNSPLHF,TGCAGTGCTAGGGGGACAGGGCCGAATTCACCCCTCCACTTT,TRBD1,TRBJ1-6,few,TRBV20-1
CASSLGTSGGNQETQYF,TGCGCCAGCAGCCTGGGGACTAGCGGGGGGAATCAAGAGACCCAGTACTTC,TRBD2,TRBJ2-5,NA,TRBV5-1
CSGSSGNEQFF,TGCAGCGGCTCGTCGGGAAATGAGCAGTTCTTC,NA,TRBJ2-1,NA,TRBV29-1
CASSERREPQHF,TGTGCCAGCAGCGAAAGGAGGGAGCCCCAGCATTTT,NA,TRBJ1-5,NA,TRBV7-2
CASSLRGHYEQYF,TGTGCCAGCAGCCTGAGGGGGCACTACGAGCAGTACTTC,TRBD1,TRBJ2-7,NA,TRBV3-1
CASTTRGGTDTQYF,TGTGCCAGCACCACCAGGGGAGGCACAGATACGCAGTATTTT,NA,TRBJ2-3,NA,TRBV7-2
CAISESNDRGQKRYTF,TGTGCCATCAGTGAGTCTAATGACAGGGGGCAGAAGAGGTACACCTTC,TRBD1,TRBJ1-2,many,TRBV10-3
CASSLWRGETQYF,TGTGCCAGCAGTTTATGGAGGGGAGAGACCCAGTACTTC,NA,TRBJ2-5,few,TRBV28
CASSLGTLNEQFF,TGTGCCAGCAGCTTAGGGACCTTAAATGAGCAGTTCTTC,NA,TRBJ2-1,NA,TRBV11-2
CSVDVTGVGNEQFF,TGCAGCGTTGATGTGACGGGGGTAGGAAATGAGCAGTTCTTC,NA,TRBJ2-1,few,TRBV29-1
CASSLAGDKRYF,TGTGCCAGCAGTTTAGCGGGCGACAAACGGTACTTC,NA,TRBJ2-5,NA,TRBV12-3/TRBV12-4
CASSVEWGGYNEQFF,TGTGCCAGCAGCGTAGAGTGGGGAGGTTACAATGAGCAGTTCTTC,NA,TRBJ2-1,NA,TRBV9
CASTRRAGGDTQYF,TGTGCCAGCACCCGACGAGCGGGGGGAGATACGCAGTATTTT,TRBD2,TRBJ2-3,few,TRBV6-6
CASSLGGGPGETQYF,TGCGCCAGCAGCTTGGGCGGAGGGCCAGGGGAGACCCAGTACTTC,NA,TRBJ2-5,NA,TRBV5-1
CSAREGPGVVNTEAFF,TGCAGTGCTAGAGAGGGCCCAGGGGTGGTGAACACTGAAGCTTTCTTT,NA,TRBJ1-1,few,TRBV20-1
CATSRELLSATDNEQFF,TGTGCCACCAGCAGAGAATTGTTGAGTGCTACCGACAATGAGCAGTTCTTC,NA,TRBJ2-1,few,TRBV15
CASRKPGQGHEQYF,TGTGCCAGCAGGAAACCGGGACAGGGTCACGAGCAGTACTTC,TRBD1,TRBJ2-7,few,TRBV12-3/TRBV12-4
CSVETTGGSQTQYF,TGCAGCGTTGAAACGACTGGGGGGTCCCAGACCCAGTACTTC,NA,TRBJ2-5,few,TRBV29-1
CSAGGLAAANEQFF,TGCAGCGCTGGGGGACTAGCGGCCGCCAATGAGCAGTTCTTC,TRBD2,TRBJ2-1,NA,TRBV29-1
CASSARTASEAFF,TGTGCCAGCAGTGCCCGGACAGCTAGTGAAGCTTTCTTT,NA,TRBJ1-1,NA,TRBV6-1
CASTGDRAVWQPQHF,TGTGCCAGCACCGGAGACAGGGCGGTGTGGCAGCCCCAGCATTTT,TRBD1,TRBJ1-5,NA,TRBV6-1
CASSPGQGISEQYF,TGTGCCAGCAGCCCGGGACAGGGTATTTCCGAGCAGTACTTC,TRBD1,TRBJ2-7,few,TRBV11-3
CASSQVHEQYF,TGTGCCAGCAGCCAGGTCCACGAGCAGTACTTC,NA,TRBJ2-7,NA,TRBV3-1
CASSQDFVGQGGSPLHF,TGTGCCAGCAGCCAAGACTTCGTGGGACAGGGAGGCTCACCCCTCCACTTT,TRBD1,TRBJ1-6,NA,TRBV4-2
CASSLRAQVTSPYEQYF,TGTGCCAGCAGCTTACGAGCCCAGGTGACCTCCCCCTACGAGCAGTACTTC,NA,TRBJ2-7,NA,TRBV11-2
CASSLGQGAYGYTF,TGTGCCAGCAGCTTGGGACAGGGGGCCTATGGCTACACCTTC,TRBD1,TRBJ1-2,many,TRBV5-1
CASSADTNSNQPQHF,TGTGCCAGCAGTGCCGATACAAATAGCAATCAGCCCCAGCATTTT,NA,TRBJ1-5,NA,TRBV27
CSVEKHPGQGYNEQFF,TGCAGCGTTGAAAAACACCCGGGACAGGGGTACAATGAGCAGTTCTTC,TRBD1,TRBJ2-1,NA,TRBV29-1
CASTRGLAGRETQYF,TGTGCCAGCACCCGGGGACTAGCGGGTCGAGAGACCCAGTACTTC,TRBD2,TRBJ2-5,NA,TRBV6-5
CSVEDPGAQARYTF,TGCAGCGTTGAAGATCCCGGAGCCCAGGCGCGCTACACCTTC,NA,TRBJ1-2,NA,TRBV29-1
CSARESRGGWTQYF,TGCAGTGCTAGGGAGAGTCGCGGGGGGTGGACCCAGTACTTC,TRBD2,TRBJ2-5,few,TRBV20-1
CASGQGAIPEQFF,TGTGCCAGCGGACAGGGGGCAATCCCAGAGCAGTTCTTC,TRBD1,TRBJ2-1,many,TRBV14
CASSPLTAGADTQYF,TGTGCCAGCAGCCCCTTGACAGCTGGCGCAGATACGCAGTATTTT,NA,TRBJ2-3,NA,TRBV11-2
CSAAVSYGYTF,TGCAGTGCGGCGGTGTCTTATGGCTACACCTTC,NA,TRBJ1-2,few,TRBV20-1
CASSPPGLAGAHSYEQYF,TGTGCCAGCAGCCCCCCGGGACTAGCGGGGGCACACTCCTACGAGCAGTACTTC,TRBD2,TRBJ2-7,NA,TRBV12-3/TRBV12-4
CASSHRGSGVYNEQFF,TGTGCCAGCAGCCATCGGGGTAGCGGGGTCTACAATGAGCAGTTCTTC,TRBD2,TRBJ2-1,NA,TRBV11-2